This T cell receptor beta chain was sequenced during a study of blood T cell repertoires in COVID-19. Overall study context: The United States, Italy and Spain provided the acute and convalescent COVID-19 samples. The analysed material was cDNA or gDNA that came from T cells, B-cell-depleted T cells, or PBMCs.

Original handling: For nucleated cells, counts were estimated from reference gene primer amplification. Repertoires were generated with immunoSEQ multiplex PCR, while TCRdb's copy carries only in-frame clones and drops some. From that table come the V and J calls and clone size; the DNA was used to work out D and trimming. The sample holds 150,000 to 200,000 clones, 70% to 90% seen once. CDR3 length: 15 amino acids. CDR1 and CDR2 (germline): LNHDA, SQIVND (reference sequence). Deletions cut 3 bases from V and 4 bases from J, with 13 bases between. This rearrangement joins TRBV19 to TRBJ1-5; D remains ambiguous. This clonotype originated in a man aged 70 or older with active or convalescent COVID-19. Sequenced sample: peripheral blood. In DNA, the CDR3 is TGTGCCAGTAGTATCTCGTGGGAGAATAATCAGCCCCAGCATTTT. This sequence encodes CASSISWENNQPQHF.